The clone carrying this T cell receptor beta chain was seen at least ten times. The data were taken from a study of T cells in Graves' hyperthyroidism and ophthalmopathy. Germline V gene sequence: CDR1 ENHRY, CDR2 SYGVKD. The CDR3 spans 16 residues. Between the trimmed V and J ends, which lost 4 bases and 0 bases, there was a span of 12 bases. Uncontrolled infections, other autoimmune diseases, pregnancy or lactation led to exclusion of patients. Diagnostic decisions used clinical symptoms, serum thyroxine and TRAb, thyroid ultrasound and orbital computed tomography. Authors of the study amplified TCR beta CDR3 regions from RNA transcripts. HTBI primers were the set used in a first-round RT-PCR of the TCR CDR3. Each CDR3 protein is one row after TCRdb ran MiXCR on the multiplex PCR reads. This repertoire shows about 500,000 distinct CDR3 sequences, 40% to 55% found once; its top ten account for roughly 45%.

This sequence originates from an adult woman with Graves' disease, either hyperthyroidism or ophthalmopathy (not recorded which). Sequences were obtained from peripheral blood or thyroid tissue (not recorded which). The gene calls are TRBV10-3 and TRBJ1-4, with D possibly being TRBD1 (5 bases). Here the CDR3 reads CAISAPPGSTNEKLFF. CDR3 in DNA: TGTGCCATCAGTGCACCTCCAGGGTCAACTAATGAAAAACTGTTTTTT.